A single sample is the source of the 4 T cell receptor beta chains below, sequenced in a study of T cell repertoires in cytomegalovirus infection. One entry per CDR3 protein results from TCRdb running MiXCR on the reads. The sample lists approximately 700,000 distinct CDR3 sequences, roughly 36% occurring once. Sequencing used PBMCs. The receptor set was obtained from a human donor in good health (CMV status not recorded). Some clones in this sample may be carry-over from other donors' samples.

This clonotype was found a few times. The V and J genes are TRBV2 and TRBJ2-1; 8 bases are a match to TRBD2. In germline, CDR1 is SNHLY, CDR2 FYNNEI. The trim removed 3 bases at V and 8 bases at J, leaving 12 bases unmatched. The CDR3 consists of 16 residues. As DNA, the CDR3 is TGTGCCAGCAGTGAGGACCTAACGGGGGGGCACGATGAGCAGTTCTTC. This translates into CASSEDLTGGHDEQFF.

This clonotype was counted many times. This rearrangement joins TRBV6-1 to TRBJ1-2; possibly TRBD1 for D (5 bases). Germline-derived CDR1 and CDR2 are MNHNS and SASEGT. V lost 7 bases and J 2 bases, leaving 14 bases between the germline ends. The CDR3 loop spans 14 amino acids. CDR3 protein: CASTRAGWNYGYTF. In nucleotides, the CDR3 is TGTGCCAGCACCCGCGCAGGGTGGAACTATGGCTACACCTTC.

This clonotype was detected only a few times. The chain has TRBV7-4 and TRBJ1-2; 9 bases align to TRBD1. CDR3 length equals 15 residues. Germline CDR1 is SGHVT and CDR2 is SQSDAQ. With V trimmed by 2 bases and J by 6 bases, 7 bases remained unmatched. The CDR3 DNA sequence: TGTGCCAGCAGCTTATTTGGGACAGGGTTACATGGCTACACCTTC. Residues: CASSLFGTGLHGYTF.

Comment on this clonotype: At one boundary the junction diverges from the germline segment, which might be a read error. In nucleotides, the CDR3 is TGTGCCAGCAGCTTAGAAGCAGGTACATCCTACGAGCCGTACTTC. The encoded protein is CASSLEAGTSYEPYF. V is TRBV7-2 and J is TRBJ2-7; D gene ambiguous. The germline V gene has CDR1 SGHTA and CDR2 FQGNSA. The CDR3 totals 15 residues.